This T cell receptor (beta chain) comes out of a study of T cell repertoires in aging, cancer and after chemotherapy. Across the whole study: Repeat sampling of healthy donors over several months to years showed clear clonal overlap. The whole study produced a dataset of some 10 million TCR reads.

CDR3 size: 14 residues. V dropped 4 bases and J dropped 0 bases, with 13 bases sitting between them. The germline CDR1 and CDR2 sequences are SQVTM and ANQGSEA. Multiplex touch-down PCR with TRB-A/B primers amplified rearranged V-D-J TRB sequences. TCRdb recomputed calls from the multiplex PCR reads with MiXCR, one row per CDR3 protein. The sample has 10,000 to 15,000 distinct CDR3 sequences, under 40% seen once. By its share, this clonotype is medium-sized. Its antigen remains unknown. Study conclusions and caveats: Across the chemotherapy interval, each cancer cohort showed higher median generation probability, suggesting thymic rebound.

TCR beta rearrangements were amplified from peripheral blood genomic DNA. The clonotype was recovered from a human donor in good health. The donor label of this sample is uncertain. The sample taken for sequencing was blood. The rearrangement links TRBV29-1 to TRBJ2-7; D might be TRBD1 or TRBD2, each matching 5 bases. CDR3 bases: TGCAGCGTTGGGGGCGGTACTAGCTCCTACGAGCAGTACTTC. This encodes CSVGGGTSSYEQYF.